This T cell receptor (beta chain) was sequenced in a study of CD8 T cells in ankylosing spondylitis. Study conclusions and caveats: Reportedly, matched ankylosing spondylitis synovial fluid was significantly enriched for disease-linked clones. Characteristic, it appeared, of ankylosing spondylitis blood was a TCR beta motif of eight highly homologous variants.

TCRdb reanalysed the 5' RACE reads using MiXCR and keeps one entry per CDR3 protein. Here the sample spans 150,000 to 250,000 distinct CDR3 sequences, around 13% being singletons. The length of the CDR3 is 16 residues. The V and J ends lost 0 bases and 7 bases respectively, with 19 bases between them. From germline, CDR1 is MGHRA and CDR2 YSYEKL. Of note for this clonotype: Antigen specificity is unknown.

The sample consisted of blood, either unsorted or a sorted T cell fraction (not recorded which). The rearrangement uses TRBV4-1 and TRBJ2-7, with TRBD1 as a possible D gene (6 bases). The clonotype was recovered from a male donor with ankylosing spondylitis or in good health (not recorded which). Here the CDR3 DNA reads TGCGCCAGCAGCCAAGATCGGCAGGGGACCTGGAGAGAGCAGTACTTC. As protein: CASSQDRQGTWREQYF.